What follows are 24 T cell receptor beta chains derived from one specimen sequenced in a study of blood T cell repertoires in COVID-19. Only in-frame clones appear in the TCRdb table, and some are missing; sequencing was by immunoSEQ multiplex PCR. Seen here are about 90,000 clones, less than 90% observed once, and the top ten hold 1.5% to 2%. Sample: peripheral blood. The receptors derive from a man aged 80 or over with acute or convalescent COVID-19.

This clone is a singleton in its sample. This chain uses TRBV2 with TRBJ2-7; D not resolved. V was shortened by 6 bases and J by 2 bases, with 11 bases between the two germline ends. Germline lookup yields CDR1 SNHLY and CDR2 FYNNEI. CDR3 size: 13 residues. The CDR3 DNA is TGTGCCAGCAGATACGTACAGCCCTACGAGCAGTACTTC. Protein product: CASRYVQPYEQYF.

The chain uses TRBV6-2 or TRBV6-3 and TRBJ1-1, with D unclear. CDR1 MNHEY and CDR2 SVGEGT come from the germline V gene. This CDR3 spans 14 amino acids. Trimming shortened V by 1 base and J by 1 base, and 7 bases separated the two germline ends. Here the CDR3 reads CASSYLYGNTEAFF. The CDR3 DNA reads TGTGCCAGCAGTTACTTATACGGGAACACTGAAGCTTTCTTT.

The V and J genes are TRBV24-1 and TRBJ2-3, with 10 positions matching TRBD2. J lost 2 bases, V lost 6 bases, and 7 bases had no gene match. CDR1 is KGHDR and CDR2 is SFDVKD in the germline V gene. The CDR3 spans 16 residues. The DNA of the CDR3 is TGTGCCACCAGTATTAGCGGGAGGACGAACACAGATACGCAGTATTTT. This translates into CATSISGRTNTDTQYF.

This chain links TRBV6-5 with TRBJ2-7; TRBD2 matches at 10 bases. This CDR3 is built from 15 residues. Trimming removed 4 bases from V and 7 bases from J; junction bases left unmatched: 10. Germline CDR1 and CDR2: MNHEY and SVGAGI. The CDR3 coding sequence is TGTGCCAGCAGTTTCCCTAGCGGGAGCTATGAGGAGCAGTACTTC. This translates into CASSFPSGSYEEQYF.

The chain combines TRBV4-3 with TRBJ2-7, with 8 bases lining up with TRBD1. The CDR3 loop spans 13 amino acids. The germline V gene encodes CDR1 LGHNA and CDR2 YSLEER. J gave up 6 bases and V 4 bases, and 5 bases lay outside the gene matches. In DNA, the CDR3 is TGCGCCAGCAGCCGTGGACAGGGAAGCGAGCAGTACTTC. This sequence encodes CASSRGQGSEQYF.

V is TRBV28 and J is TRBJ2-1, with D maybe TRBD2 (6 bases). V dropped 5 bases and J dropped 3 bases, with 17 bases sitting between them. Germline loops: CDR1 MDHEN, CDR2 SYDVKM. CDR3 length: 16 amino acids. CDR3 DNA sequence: TGTGCCAGCAGTACCAGTAGCGGTGGGCTCTACAATGAGCAGTTCTTC. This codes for CASSTSSGGLYNEQFF.

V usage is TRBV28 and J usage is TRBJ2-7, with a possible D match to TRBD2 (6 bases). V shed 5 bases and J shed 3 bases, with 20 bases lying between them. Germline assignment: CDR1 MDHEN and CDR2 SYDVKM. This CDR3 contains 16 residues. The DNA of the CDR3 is TGTGCCAGCAGTATAATCAGTAGCGGAGCTATCTACGAGCAGTACTTC. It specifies CASSIISSGAIYEQYF.

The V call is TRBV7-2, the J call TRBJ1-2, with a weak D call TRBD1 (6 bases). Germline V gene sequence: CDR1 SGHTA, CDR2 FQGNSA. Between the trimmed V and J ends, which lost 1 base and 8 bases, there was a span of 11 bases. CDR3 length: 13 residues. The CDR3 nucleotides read TGTGCCAGCAGCTTAGGTCAGGGGCGCGGCTACACCTTC. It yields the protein CASSLGQGRGYTF. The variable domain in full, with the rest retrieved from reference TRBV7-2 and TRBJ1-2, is GAGVSQSPSNKVTEKGKDVELRCDPISGHTALYWYRQSLGQGLEFLIYFQGNSAPDKSGLPSDRFSAERTGGSVSTLTIQRTQQEDSAVYLCASSLGQGRGYTFGSGTRLTVV.

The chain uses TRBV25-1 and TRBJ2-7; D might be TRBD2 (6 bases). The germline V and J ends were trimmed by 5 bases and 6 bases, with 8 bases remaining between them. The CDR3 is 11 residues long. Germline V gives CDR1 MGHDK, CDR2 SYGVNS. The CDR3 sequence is CASSRGTEQYF. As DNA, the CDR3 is TGTGCCAGCAGTCGGGGGACCGAGCAGTACTTC.

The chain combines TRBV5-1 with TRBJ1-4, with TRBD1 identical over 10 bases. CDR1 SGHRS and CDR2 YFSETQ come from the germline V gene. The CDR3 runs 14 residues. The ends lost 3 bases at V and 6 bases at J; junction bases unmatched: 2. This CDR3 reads CASSSGTGDEKLFF. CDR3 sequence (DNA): TGCGCCAGCAGCTCCGGGACAGGGGATGAAAAACTGTTTTTT.

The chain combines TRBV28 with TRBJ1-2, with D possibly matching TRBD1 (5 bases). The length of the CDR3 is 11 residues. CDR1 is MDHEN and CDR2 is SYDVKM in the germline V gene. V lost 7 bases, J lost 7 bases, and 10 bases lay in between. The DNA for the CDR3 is TGTGCCAGCACCCTCGGGGGTGGCTACACCTTC. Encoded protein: CASTLGGGYTF.

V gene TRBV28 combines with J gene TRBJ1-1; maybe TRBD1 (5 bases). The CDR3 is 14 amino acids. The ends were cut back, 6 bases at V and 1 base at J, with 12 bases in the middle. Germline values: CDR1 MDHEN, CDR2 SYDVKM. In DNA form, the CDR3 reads TGTGCCAGCAGCTACAGGAAGGCGAACACTGAAGCTTTCTTT. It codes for CASSYRKANTEAFF.

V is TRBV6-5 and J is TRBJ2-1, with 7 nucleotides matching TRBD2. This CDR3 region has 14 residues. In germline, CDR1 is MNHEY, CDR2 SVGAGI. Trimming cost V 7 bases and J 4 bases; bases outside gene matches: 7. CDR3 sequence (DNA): TGTGCCAGCAACCCTAGCGGAGAATACAATGAGCAGTTCTTC. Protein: CASNPSGEYNEQFF.

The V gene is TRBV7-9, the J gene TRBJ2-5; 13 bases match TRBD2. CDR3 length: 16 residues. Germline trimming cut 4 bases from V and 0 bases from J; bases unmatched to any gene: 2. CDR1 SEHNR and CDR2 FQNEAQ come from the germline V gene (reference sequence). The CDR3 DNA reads TGTGCCAGCAGCTGGACTAGCGGGAGATACCAAGAGACCCAGTACTTC. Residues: CASSWTSGRYQETQYF.

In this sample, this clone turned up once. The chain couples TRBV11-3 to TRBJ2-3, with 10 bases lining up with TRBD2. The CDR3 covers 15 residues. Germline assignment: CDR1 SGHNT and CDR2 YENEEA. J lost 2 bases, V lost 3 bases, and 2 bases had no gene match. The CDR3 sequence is CASSLTSGSTDTQYF. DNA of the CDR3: TGTGCCAGCAGCTTGACTAGCGGGTCCACAGATACGCAGTATTTT.

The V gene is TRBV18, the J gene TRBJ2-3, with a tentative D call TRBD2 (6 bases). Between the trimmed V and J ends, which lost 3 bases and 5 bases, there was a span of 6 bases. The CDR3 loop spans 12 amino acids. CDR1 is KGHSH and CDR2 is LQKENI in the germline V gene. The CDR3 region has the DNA TGTGCCAGCTCACCGGGGGGAGATACGCAGTATTTT. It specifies CASSPGGDTQYF.

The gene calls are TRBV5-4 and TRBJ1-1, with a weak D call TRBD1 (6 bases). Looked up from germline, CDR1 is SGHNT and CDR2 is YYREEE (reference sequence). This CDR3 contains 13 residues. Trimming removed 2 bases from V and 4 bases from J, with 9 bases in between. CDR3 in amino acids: CASSFVRGTEAFF. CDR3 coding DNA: TGTGCCAGCAGCTTTGTCAGGGGCACTGAAGCTTTCTTT.

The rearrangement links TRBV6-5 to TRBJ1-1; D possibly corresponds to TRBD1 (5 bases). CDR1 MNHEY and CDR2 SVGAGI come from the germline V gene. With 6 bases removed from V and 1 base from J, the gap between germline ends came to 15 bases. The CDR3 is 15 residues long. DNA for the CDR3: TGTGCCAGCAGGCCAGGGAGGGGACCGAACACTGAAGCTTTCTTT. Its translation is CASRPGRGPNTEAFF.

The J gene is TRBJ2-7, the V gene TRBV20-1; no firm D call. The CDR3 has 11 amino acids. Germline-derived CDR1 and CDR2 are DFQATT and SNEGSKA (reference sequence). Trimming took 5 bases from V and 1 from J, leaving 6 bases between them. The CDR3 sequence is CSASRSYEQYF. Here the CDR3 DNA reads TGCAGTGCTTCCAGATCCTACGAGCAGTACTTC.

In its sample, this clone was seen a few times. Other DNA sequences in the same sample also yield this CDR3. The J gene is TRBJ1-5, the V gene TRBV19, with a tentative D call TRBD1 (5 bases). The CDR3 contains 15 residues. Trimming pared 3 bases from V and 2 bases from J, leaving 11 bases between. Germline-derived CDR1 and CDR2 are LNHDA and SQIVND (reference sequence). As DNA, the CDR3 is TGTGCCAGTAGTATCCTGGGGGGGGGCAATCAGCCCCAGCATTTT. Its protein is CASSILGGGNQPQHF. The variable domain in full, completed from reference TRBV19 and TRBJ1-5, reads DGGITQSPKYLFRKEGQNVTLSCEQNLNHDAMYWYRQDPGQGLRLIYYSQIVNDFQKGDIAEGYSVSREKKESFPLTVTSAQKNPTAFYLCASSILGGGNQPQHFGDGTRLSIL.

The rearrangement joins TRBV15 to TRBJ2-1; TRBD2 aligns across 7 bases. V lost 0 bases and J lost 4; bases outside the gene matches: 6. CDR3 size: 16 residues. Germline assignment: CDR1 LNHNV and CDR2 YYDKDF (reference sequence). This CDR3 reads CATSRELGGSYNEQFF. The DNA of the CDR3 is TGTGCCACCAGCAGAGAATTAGGCGGGAGTTACAATGAGCAGTTCTTC.

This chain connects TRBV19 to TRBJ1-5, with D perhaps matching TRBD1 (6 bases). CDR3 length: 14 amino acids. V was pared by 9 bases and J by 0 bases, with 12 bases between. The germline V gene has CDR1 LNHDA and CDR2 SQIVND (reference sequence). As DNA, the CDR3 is TGTGCCAGCACAGGGCTACATAGCAATCAGCCCCAGCATTTT. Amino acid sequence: CASTGLHSNQPQHF.

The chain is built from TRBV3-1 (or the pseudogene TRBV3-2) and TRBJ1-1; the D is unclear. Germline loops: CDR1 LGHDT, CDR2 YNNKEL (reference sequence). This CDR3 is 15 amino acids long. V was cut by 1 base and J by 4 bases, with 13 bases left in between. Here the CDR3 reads CASSQVGGMPTEAFF. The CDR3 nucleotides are TGTGCCAGCAGCCAAGTAGGCGGGATGCCCACTGAAGCTTTCTTT.

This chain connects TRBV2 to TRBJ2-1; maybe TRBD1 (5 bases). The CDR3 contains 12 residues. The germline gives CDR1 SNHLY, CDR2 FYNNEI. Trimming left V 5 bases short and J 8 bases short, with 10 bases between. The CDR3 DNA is TGTGCCAGCAGTCCCCAGGGTCATGAGCAGTTCTTC. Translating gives CASSPQGHEQFF.